The clone carrying this TCR beta chain was detected only a few times. Its antigen is unidentified. Germline V gives CDR1 GTSNPN, CDR2 SVGIG (reference sequence). V dropped 1 base and J dropped 4 bases, with 2 bases sitting between them. This CDR3 is 11 amino acids long. Extracted RNA was reverse transcribed, and the resulting cDNA served as sequencing template. The method was immunoSEQ multiplex PCR; TCRdb's version includes in-frame clones alone and lacks a portion of them. The repertoire includes 200,000 to 250,000 clones, about three fifths of them detected once, and around 0.44% sits in the top ten. The source of the sample is a study of CD8+ T cells in alopecia areata. Study conclusions and caveats: Sequencing of scalp samples also captures resident alphabeta T cells of normal skin.

The sequence derives from a human donor with alopecia areata. This rearrangement joins TRBV30 to TRBJ1-3; D gene unclear. The sequenced sample was CD4+ T cells sorted from blood, obtained at week 0. The CDR3: CAWSGGNTIYF. The CDR3, as DNA: TGTGCCTGGAGTGGCGGAAACACCATATATTTT.